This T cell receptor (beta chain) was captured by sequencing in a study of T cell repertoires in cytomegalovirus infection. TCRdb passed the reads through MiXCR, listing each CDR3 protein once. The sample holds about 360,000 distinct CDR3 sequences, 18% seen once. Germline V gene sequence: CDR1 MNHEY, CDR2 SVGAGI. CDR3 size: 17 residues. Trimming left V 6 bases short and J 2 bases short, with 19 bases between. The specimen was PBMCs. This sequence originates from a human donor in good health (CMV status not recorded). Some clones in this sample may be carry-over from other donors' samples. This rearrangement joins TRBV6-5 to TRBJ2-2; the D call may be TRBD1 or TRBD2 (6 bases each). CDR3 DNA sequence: TGTGCCAGCAGGACGCCCTGGAGGGGGGCAAACACCGGGGAGCTGTTTTTT. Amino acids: CASRTPWRGANTGELFF.